This T cell receptor (beta chain) is from a study of blood T cell repertoires in COVID-19. Looking at the study overall: Sites across the United States, Italy and Spain contributed samples from acute and convalescent COVID-19. PBMCs, B-cell-depleted T cells, or T cells provided the cDNA or gDNA that made up the material.

As handled by the study authors: Counts of nucleated cells, estimated from reference gene primer amplification, were obtained. Data came from immunoSEQ multiplex PCR; TCRdb stores just in-frame clones and leaves some out. V and J calls and clone size come straight from that table; D and trimming were deduced from the DNA. The sample carries 200,000 to 300,000 clones, 87% recorded once. V was trimmed by 2 bases and J by 6 bases, leaving 13 bases between them. The CDR3 sequence is 14 residues long. Germline V gene lookup returns CDR1 MDHEN and CDR2 SYDVKM. The clonotype originates from a man in his late teens or twenties with active or convalescent COVID-19. The chain couples TRBV28 to TRBJ1-2; D remains ambiguous. The sample was peripheral blood. The CDR3 spells CASSLNINLDGYTF. As DNA, the CDR3 is TGTGCCAGCAGTTTAAACATAAACCTCGATGGCTACACCTTC.